The TCR beta chain under discussion was sequenced for a study of blood T cell repertoires in COVID-19. The germline V gene has CDR1 LNHDA and CDR2 SQIVND (reference sequence). V lost 0 bases, J lost 4 bases, and 6 bases lay in between. The CDR3 is made up of 13 amino acids. Here immunoSEQ multiplex PCR was the method, and the copy in TCRdb shows in-frame clones only, minus some. This sample carries 300,000 to 400,000 clones, about 89% of them seen once, and the ten largest clones take about 2.5%. This clone was seen only a few times. In the same sample, other DNA sequences code for this CDR3. The specimen was peripheral blood. V is TRBV19 and J is TRBJ1-1; D gene ambiguous. The TCR comes from a woman in her fifties or sixties with COVID-19, enrolled during active disease. The CDR3 DNA reads as TGTGCCAGTAGTATAGAGGCAGGCACTGAAGCTTTCTTT. Encoded protein: CASSIEAGTEAFF.